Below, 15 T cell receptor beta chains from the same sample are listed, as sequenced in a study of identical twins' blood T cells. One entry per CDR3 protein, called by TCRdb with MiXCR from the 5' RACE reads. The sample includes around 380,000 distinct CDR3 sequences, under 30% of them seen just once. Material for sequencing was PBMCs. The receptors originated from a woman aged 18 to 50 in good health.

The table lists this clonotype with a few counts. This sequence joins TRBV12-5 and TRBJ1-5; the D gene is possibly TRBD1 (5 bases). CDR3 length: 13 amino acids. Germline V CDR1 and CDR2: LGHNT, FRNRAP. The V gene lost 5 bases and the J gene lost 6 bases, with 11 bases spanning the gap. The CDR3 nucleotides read TGTGCTAGTGGTAAAGGGGACGTTCAGCCCCAGCATTTT. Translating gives CASGKGDVQPQHF. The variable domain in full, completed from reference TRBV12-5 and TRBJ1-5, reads DARVTQTPRHKVTEMGQEVTMRCQPILGHNTVFWYRQTMMQGLELLAYFRNRAPLDDSGMPKDRFSAEMPDATLATLKIQPSEPRDSAVYFCASGKGDVQPQHFGDGTRLSIL.

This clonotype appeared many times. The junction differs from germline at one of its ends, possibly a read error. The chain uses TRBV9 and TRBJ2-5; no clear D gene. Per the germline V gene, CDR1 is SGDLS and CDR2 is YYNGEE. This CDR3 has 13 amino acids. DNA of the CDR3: TGCGCCAGCAGCGTCGGAGTCCAAGAGACCCAGTACTTC. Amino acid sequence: CASSVGVQETQYF.

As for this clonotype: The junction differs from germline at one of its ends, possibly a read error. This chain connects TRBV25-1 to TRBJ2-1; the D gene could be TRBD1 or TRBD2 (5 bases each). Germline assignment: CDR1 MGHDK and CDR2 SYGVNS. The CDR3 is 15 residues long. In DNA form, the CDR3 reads TGTGCCAGCAGTCTGGGGACGAGCTCCTGCAATGAGCAGTTCTTC. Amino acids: CASSLGTSSCNEQFF.

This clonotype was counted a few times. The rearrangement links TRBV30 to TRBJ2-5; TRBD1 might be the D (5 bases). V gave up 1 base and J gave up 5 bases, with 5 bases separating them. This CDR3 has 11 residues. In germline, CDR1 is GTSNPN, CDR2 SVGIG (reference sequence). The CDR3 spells CAWSEGETQYF. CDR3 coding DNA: TGTGCCTGGAGTGAGGGGGAGACCCAGTACTTC.

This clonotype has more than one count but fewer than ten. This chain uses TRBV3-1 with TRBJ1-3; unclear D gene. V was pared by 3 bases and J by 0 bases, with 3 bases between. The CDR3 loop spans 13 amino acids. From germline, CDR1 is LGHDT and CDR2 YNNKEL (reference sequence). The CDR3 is CASSHLSGNTIYF. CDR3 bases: TGTGCCAGCAGCCACCTCTCTGGAAACACCATATATTTT.

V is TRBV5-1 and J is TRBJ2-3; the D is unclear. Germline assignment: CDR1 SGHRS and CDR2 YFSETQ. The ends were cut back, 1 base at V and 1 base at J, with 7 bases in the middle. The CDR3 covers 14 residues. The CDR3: CASSLWARTDTQYF. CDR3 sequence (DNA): TGCGCCAGCAGCTTGTGGGCCCGCACAGATACGCAGTATTTT. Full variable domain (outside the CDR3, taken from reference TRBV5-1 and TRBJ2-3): KAGVTQTPRYLIKTRGQQVTLSCSPISGHRSVSWYQQTPGQGLQFLFEYFSETQRNKGNFPGRFSGRQFSNSRSEMNVSTLELGDSALYLCASSLWARTDTQYFGPGTRLTVL.

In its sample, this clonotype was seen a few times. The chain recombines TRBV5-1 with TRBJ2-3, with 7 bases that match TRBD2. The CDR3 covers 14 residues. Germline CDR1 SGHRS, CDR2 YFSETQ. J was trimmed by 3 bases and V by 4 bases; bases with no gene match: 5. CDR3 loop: CASSHGLGTDTQYF. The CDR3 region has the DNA TGCGCCAGCAGCCACGGACTAGGGACAGATACGCAGTATTTT.

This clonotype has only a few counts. CDR3 in DNA: TGCAGTGCCATGGAAGGCCCTGATGAAAAACTGTTTTTT. It codes for CSAMEGPDEKLFF. V and J are TRBV20-1 and TRBJ1-4; D unresolved. V lost 6 bases and J lost 6, with 14 bases in between. CDR1 and CDR2 from the germline V gene are DFQATT and SNEGSKA (reference sequence). This CDR3 region has 13 residues.

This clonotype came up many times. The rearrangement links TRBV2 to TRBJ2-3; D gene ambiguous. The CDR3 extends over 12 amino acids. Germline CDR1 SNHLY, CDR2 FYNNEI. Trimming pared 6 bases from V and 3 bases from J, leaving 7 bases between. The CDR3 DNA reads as TGTGCCAGCAGAAAGATTACAGATACGCAGTATTTT. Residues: CASRKITDTQYF.

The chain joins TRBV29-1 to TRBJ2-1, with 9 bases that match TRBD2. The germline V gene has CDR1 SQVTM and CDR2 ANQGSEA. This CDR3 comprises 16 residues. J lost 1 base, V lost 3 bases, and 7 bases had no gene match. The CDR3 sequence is CSVDVAGGSSYNEQFF. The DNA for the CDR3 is TGCAGCGTTGACGTGGCGGGAGGGTCGTCCTACAATGAGCAGTTCTTC.

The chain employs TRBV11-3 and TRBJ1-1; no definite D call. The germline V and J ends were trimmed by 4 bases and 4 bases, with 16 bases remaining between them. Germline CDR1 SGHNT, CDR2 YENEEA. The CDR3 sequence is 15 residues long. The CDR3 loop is CASSSGLPFGTEAFF. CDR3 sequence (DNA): TGTGCCAGCAGCTCGGGCCTCCCCTTTGGCACTGAAGCTTTCTTT.

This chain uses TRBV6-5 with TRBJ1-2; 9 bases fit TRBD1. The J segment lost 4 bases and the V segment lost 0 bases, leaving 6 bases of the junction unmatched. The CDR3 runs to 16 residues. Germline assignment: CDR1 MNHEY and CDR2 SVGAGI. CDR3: CASSYSQAGQGYGYTF. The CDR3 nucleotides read TGTGCCAGCAGTTACTCTCAGGCGGGACAGGGCTATGGCTACACCTTC.

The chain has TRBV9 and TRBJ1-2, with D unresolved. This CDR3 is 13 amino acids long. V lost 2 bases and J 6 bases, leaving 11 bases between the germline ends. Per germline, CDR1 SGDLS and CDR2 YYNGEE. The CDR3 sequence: CASSVAGYDGYTF. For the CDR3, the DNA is TGTGCCAGCAGCGTTGCAGGTTATGATGGCTACACCTTC.

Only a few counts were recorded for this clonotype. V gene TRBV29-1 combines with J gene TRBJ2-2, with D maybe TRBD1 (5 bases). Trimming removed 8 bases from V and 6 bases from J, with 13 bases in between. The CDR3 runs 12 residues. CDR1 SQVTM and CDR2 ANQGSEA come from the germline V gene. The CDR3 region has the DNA TGCAGCTACCCCACCAGGGCCGGGGAGCTGTTTTTT. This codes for CSYPTRAGELFF.

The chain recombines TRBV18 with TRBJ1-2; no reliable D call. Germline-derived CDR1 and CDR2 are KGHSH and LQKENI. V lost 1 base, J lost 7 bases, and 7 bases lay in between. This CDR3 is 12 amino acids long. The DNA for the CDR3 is TGTGCCAGCTCACCACGGTCGGGTGGCTACACCTTC. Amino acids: CASSPRSGGYTF. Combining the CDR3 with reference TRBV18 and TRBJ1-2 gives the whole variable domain NAGVMQNPRHLVRRRGQEARLRCSPMKGHSHVYWYRQLPEEGLKFMVYLQKENIIDESGMPKERFSAEFPKEGPSILRIQQVVRGDSAAYFCASSPRSGGYTFGSGTRLTVV.